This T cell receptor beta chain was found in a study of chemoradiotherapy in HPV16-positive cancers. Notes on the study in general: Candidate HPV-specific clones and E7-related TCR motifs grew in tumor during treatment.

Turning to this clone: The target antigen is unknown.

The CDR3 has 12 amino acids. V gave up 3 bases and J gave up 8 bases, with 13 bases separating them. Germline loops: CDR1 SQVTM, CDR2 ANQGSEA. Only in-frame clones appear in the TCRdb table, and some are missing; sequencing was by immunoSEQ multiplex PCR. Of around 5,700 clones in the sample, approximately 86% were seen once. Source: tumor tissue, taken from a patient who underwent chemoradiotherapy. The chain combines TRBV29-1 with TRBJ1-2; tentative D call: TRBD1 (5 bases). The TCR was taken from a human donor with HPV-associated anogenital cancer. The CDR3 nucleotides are TGCAGCGTTGATGCGGGGGAACTCGGCTACACCTTC. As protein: CSVDAGELGYTF.